This T cell receptor (beta chain) was sequenced for a study of cytomegalovirus exposure and HLA in healthy donors. The PCR had 60 Vbeta and 13 Jbeta primers. The table came from immunoSEQ multiplex PCR; TCRdb's copy has only in-frame clones and leaves some out. The sample totals about 120,000 clones. CDR1 MDHEN and CDR2 SYDVKM come from the germline V gene. The germline V and J ends were trimmed by 4 bases and 8 bases, with 20 bases remaining between them. The CDR3 covers 15 residues. The rearrangement uses TRBV28 and TRBJ1-1; weak D call: TRBD1 (6 bases). The source of this sequence is a young man in good health and CMV-seronegative. Sequencing used PBMCs. CDR3 protein: CASSSPDSPQAEAFF. The CDR3 DNA reads as TGTGCCAGCAGTTCCCCGGACAGTCCTCAGGCGGAAGCTTTCTTT. Full variable domain (rest looked up from reference TRBV28 and TRBJ1-1): DVKVTQSSRYLVKRTGEKVFLECVQDMDHENMFWYRQDPGLGLRLIYFSYDVKMKEKGDIPEGYSVSREKKERFSLILESASTNQTSMYLCASSSPDSPQAEAFFGQGTRLTVV.